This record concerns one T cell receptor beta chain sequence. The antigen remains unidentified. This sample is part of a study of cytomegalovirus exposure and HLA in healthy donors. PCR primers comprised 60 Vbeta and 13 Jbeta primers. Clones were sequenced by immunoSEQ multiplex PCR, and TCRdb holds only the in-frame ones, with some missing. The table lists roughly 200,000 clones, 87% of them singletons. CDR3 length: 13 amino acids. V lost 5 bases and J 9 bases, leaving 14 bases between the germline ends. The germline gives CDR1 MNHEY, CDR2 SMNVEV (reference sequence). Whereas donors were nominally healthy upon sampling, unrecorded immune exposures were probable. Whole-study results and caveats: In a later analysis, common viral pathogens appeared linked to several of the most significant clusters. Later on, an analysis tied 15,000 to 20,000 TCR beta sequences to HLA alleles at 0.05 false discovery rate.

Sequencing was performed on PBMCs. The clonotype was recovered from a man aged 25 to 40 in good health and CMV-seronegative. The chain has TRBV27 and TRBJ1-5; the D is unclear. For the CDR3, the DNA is TGTGCCAGCAGTGAGCAGGCCCCCCGGCCCCAGCATTTT. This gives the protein CASSEQAPRPQHF.